Sequencing of this T cell receptor (beta chain) was carried out in a study of blood T cell repertoires in COVID-19. For the study at large: Acute and convalescent COVID-19 specimens originated in the United States, Italy and Spain.

Germline V gene data show CDR1 as MNHNS and CDR2 as SASEGT. J gave up 4 bases and V 0 bases, and 12 bases lay outside the gene matches. The CDR3 loop spans 19 amino acids. The repertoire was sequenced with immunoSEQ multiplex PCR; TCRdb's copy has only in-frame clones and lacks some. The data hold 380,000 or so clones, with more than 75% observed a single time. Cohort assignment relied on participant-reported clinical history. Recovered status applied to Cohort 3 donors who had two consecutive negative PCRs. It also applied to those with clearance or with symptom resolution. There are a few counts of this clone.

The sample consisted of PBMCs or T cells enriched from blood (not recorded which). The gene calls are TRBV6-1 and TRBJ1-6, with 7 bases that match TRBD1. The TCR sequence derives from a man under 40 who had recovered from COVID-19. The CDR3 sequence is CASSEAMSVLDRYNSPLHF. As DNA, the CDR3 is TGTGCCAGCAGTGAAGCCATGTCCGTGCTGGACAGGTATAATTCACCCCTCCACTTT.